This TCR beta chain was recorded in a study of human T cells and chemical hapten exposure (dated by TCRdb to the early 2020s). Describing the broader study: For sensitization, 2% DPC in acetone was applied to a roughly 2 cm by roughly 2 cm area of upper inner arm skin. This study followed changes in the peripheral blood TCR repertoire in vivo during primary and secondary sensitization of alopecia patients to the hapten diphenylcyclopropenone (DPC). Libraries were combined into a pool for sequencing, and differences in TCR yield between samples came mainly from small differences in library volumes within the pool. Alopecia areata with under or over 50% scalp involvement, alopecia totalis and alopecia universalis were represented in the patient cohort, which was mostly female. Approximately 30 alopecia patients provided blood for TCR sequencing at one to four time points (pre-sensitization, 2, 6 and 24 weeks). Blood samples were taken from patients before sensitization (week 0) and at 2, 6 and about 24 weeks after DPC sensitization. Weekly therapeutic DPC doses were additionally applied to the scalp of patients throughout the roughly 23-week study period. Patch testing on the upper back used Finn chambers containing 0.01% DPC, with scoring done after 6 days according to International Contact Dermatitis Research Group standards.

The time point label, read with the paper, signifies: patch test 3, about 24 weeks after DPC sensitization. What this sample's treatment or condition label stands for: therapeutic diphenylcyclopropenone sensitization with weekly scalp DPC. At every patch-test visit, the blood draw took place before the patch test was put on. Eligible patients were aged 18 to 70, diagnosed with alopecia, deemed suitable for DPC therapy, and excluded if pregnant. Total RNA was extracted from unfractionated whole blood collected in Tempus Blood RNA tubes. The investigation overall reported the following: Expanded TCRs formed significantly more large CDR3 similarity clusters than pre-sensitization or healthy control sets, consistent with antigen-driven responses. Because all patients had alopecia, a presumed autoimmune disease, the immune response of the patients might differ from that of healthy individuals. Patch test score was positively correlated with the number of PT1 expanded TCRs, with significance at thresholds 8, 16 and 32 but not at 4. No change with DPC sensitization was found in the number of TCRs above 1 in 1000 frequency, and no evidence of global repertoire structure alterations was found. After repeated subsampling, changes were observed in the strength of the expansion versus patch-test correlation and in the threshold at which the correlation became significant.

The protocol used for the library was RACE. The sample was run on a NextSeq 500. During library preparation, unique molecular identifiers were attached to individual cDNA molecules so that TCRs could be counted quantitatively and reproducibly. Both TCR alpha and TCR beta chains were sequenced from each blood RNA sample. The study's processing was this. The median number of TCRs per sample was over 95,000, ranging from 23,224 to 690,600. V, J and CDR3 annotation of the TCR reads was carried out using the Decombinator software suite. For PS versus PT1 abundance plots, all samples were subsampled to the same number of TCRs (28,000). Expanded TCRs were defined as absent before sensitization and observed at least eight times at the 2-week time point. TCRdb ran its own pipeline on the public reads, namely fastp trimming at Q25 and MiXCR clone calling, and kept in-frame beta chains. Rows with one shared CDR3 protein collapse into an entry with the most common genes and DNA. TCRdb's processing, not the study's, gives the V and J calls here. A total of about 190,000 distinct CDR3 sequences appear in this sample, about 25% of them only once. The top ten hold roughly 2.4% of the sample.

Concerning this clonotype: Its recognized antigen is unknown. Base qualities were left out, and no much larger clone turns up one base away.

CDR1 is given as MDHEN and CDR2 as SYDVKM, both from the germline V gene. Relative to germline, V is 8 bases shorter and J is 2 bases shorter, with 16 bases between their ends. From its cysteine to its phenylalanine, the CDR3 spans 15 amino acids. Only the CDR3 portion is preserved as DNA: 45 bases, with reading frame beginning at the first base. The sequence joins TRBV28 to TRBJ2-4; the D gene could be either TRBD1 or TRBD2, each agreeing at 5 bases. The clonotype was recovered from a woman between 35 and 50 years old with alopecia areata. Some clones in this sample may be carry-over from other donors' samples. The source was whole blood, collected in connection with sensitization to the hapten diphenylcyclopropenone (DPC). Here the CDR3 is given as CASGGQGVTKNIQYF. The nucleotides read TGTGCCAGCGGCGGGCAGGGAGTGACCAAAAACATTCAGTACTTC.